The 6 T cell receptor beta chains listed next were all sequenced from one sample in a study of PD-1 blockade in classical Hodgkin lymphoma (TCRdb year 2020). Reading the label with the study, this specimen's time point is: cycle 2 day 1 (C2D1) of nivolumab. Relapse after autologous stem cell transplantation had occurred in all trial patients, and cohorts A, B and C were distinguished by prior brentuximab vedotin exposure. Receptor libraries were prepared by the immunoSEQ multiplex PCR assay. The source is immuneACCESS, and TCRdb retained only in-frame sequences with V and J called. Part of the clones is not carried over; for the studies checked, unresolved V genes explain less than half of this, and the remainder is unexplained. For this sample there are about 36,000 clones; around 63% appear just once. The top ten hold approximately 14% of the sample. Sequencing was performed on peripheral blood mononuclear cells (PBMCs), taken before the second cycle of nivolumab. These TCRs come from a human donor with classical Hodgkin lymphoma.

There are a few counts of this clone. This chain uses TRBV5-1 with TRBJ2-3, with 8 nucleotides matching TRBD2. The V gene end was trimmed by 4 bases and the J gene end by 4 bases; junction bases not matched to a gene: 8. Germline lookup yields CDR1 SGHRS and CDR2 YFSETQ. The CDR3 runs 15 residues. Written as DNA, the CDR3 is TGCGCCAGCAGCATTCAAGCGGGAGTCTCAGATACGCAGTATTTT. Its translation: CASSIQAGVSDTQYF.

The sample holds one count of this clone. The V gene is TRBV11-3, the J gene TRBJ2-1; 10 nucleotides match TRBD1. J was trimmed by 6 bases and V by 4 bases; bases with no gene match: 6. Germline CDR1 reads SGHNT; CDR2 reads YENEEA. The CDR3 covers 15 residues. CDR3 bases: TGTGCCAGCAGCTCTAGGGGACAGGGGCCCAATGAGCAGTTCTTC. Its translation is CASSSRGQGPNEQFF.

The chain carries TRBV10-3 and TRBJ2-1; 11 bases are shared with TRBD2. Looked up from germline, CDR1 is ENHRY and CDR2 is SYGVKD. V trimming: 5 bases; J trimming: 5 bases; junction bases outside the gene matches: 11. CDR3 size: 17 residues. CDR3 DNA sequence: TGTGCCATCAGTCCCCGGGGGGGGACTAGCGGCAACAATGAGCAGTTCTTC. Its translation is CAISPRGGTSGNNEQFF.

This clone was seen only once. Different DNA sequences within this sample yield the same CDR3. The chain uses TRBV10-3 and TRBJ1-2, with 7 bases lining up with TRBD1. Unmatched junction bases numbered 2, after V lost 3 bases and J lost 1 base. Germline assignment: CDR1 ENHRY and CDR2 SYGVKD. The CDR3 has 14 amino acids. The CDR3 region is CAISEGTVNYGYTF. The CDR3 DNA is TGTGCCATCAGTGAAGGGACAGTTAACTATGGCTACACCTTC.

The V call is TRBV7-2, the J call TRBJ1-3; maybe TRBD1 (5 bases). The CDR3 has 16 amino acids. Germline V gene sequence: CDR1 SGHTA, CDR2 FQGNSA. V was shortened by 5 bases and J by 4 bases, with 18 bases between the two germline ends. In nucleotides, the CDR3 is TGTGCCAGCAGCCCAAACCCCTGGACAAGAGGAAACACCATATATTTT. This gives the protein CASSPNPWTRGNTIYF.

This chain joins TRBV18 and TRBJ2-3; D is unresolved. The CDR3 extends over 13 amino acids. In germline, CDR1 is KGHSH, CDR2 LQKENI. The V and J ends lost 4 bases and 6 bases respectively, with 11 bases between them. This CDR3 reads CASSLSTLDTQYF. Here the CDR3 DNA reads TGTGCCAGCTCACTCTCTACTCTTGATACGCAGTATTTT.